What follows are 27 T cell receptor beta chains derived from one specimen sequenced in a study of blood T cell repertoires in COVID-19. Clones were read by immunoSEQ multiplex PCR, and TCRdb kept only the in-frame ones, dropping some. The data show approximately 220,000 clones, roughly 83% seen once. Sequenced input: peripheral blood. These receptors were collected from a man aged 40-49 years with acute or convalescent COVID-19.

The chain uses TRBV5-1 and TRBJ2-7; 8 nucleotides match TRBD1. The germline CDR1 and CDR2 sequences are SGHRS and YFSETQ. The CDR3 totals 16 residues. Trimming removed 0 bases from V and 4 bases from J; junction bases left unmatched: 9. In DNA, the CDR3 is TGCGCCAGCAGCTTGGGCGACAGGGGACACCCGTACGAGCAGTACTTC. It is translated as CASSLGDRGHPYEQYF.

The chain uses TRBV29-1 and TRBJ2-2; 8 nucleotides match TRBD1. The J segment lost 4 bases and the V segment lost 7 bases, leaving 17 bases of the junction unmatched. The germline V gene has CDR1 SQVTM and CDR2 ANQGSEA. The CDR3 is made up of 17 amino acids. The CDR3 DNA reads as TGCAGCGCCCGGGACAGGACATTGGGGTCGAGCACCGGGGAGCTGTTTTTT. It encodes CSARDRTLGSSTGELFF.

CDR3 residues: CASSAQIGDTIYF. In DNA form, the CDR3 reads TGTGCCAGCAGTGCGCAGATCGGGGACACCATATATTTT. This chain joins TRBV2 and TRBJ1-3; no clear D gene. The CDR3 length is 13 residues. V lost 4 bases, J lost 8 bases, and 12 bases lay in between. CDR1 and CDR2 (germline): SNHLY, FYNNEI.

This clone was detected only a few times. This sequence joins TRBV4-2 and TRBJ1-2; 9 bases are shared with TRBD1. CDR1 and CDR2 from the germline V gene are LGHNA and YNFKEQ. V shed 5 bases, J shed 6 bases, and the junction held 7 bases outside the gene matches. The CDR3 is made up of 14 amino acids. Written as DNA, the CDR3 is TGTGCCAGCAGCGCCCAGGGACAGGGACATGGCTACACCTTC. Amino acid sequence: CASSAQGQGHGYTF.

The gene calls are TRBV4-3 and TRBJ2-2; D is possibly TRBD1 (5 bases). Germline values: CDR1 LGHNA, CDR2 YSLEER. The CDR3 has 16 amino acids. Trimming took off 2 bases at V and 4 bases at J, with 14 bases between the two ends. CDR3 protein: CASSQWQGDGTGELFF. The CDR3 nucleotides read TGCGCCAGCAGCCAATGGCAGGGCGACGGCACCGGGGAGCTGTTTTTT.

The genes are TRBV7-8 and TRBJ1-2; 8 positions match TRBD1. Germline V gives CDR1 SGHVS, CDR2 FQNEAQ. CDR3 length: 16 amino acids. Trimming at V came to 4 bases and at J to 4 bases, leaving 11 bases not matched to a gene. The CDR3 reads CASSYTPGTGPYGYTF. In nucleotides, the CDR3 is TGTGCCAGCAGCTACACCCCGGGGACAGGACCCTATGGCTACACCTTC.

This chain connects TRBV5-5 to TRBJ2-1, with 9 bases fitting TRBD1. Trimming removed 4 bases from V and 8 bases from J; junction bases left unmatched: 7. CDR3 length: 14 residues. Germline V CDR1 and CDR2: SGHKS, YYEKEE (reference sequence). CDR3 coding DNA: TGTGCCAGCAGCCGGGACAGGGAGGGCGATGAGCAGTTCTTC. This encodes CASSRDREGDEQFF.

The chain carries TRBV7-9 and TRBJ1-1; D is ambiguous. V lost 5 bases and J 0 bases, leaving 13 bases between the germline ends. The CDR3 extends over 15 amino acids. CDR1 SEHNR and CDR2 FQNEAQ come from the germline V gene (reference sequence). The CDR3 reads CASSTGSILNTEAFF. In nucleotides, the CDR3 is TGTGCCAGCAGCACCGGGTCCATTCTGAACACTGAAGCTTTCTTT.

The chain joins TRBV7-6 to TRBJ2-7; tentatively, D is TRBD2 (6 bases). The CDR3 has 13 amino acids. The V gene's germline CDR1 is SGHVS and CDR2 FNYEAQ. With 2 bases removed from V and 6 bases from J, the gap between germline ends came to 11 bases. Here the CDR3 DNA reads TGTGCCAGCAGCTTATCGGAGGGAGGCGAGCAGTACTTC. Amino acid sequence: CASSLSEGGEQYF.

The chain employs TRBV19 and TRBJ1-1, with a tentative D call TRBD1 (6 bases). The CDR3 length is 13 residues. Between the trimmed V and J ends, which lost 2 bases and 6 bases, there was a span of 10 bases. The germline CDR1 and CDR2 sequences are LNHDA and SQIVND (reference sequence). The CDR3 nucleotides are TGTGCCAGTAGTATAACCAGGACAGCTGAAGCTTTCTTT. Encoded protein: CASSITRTAEAFF.

The rearrangement links TRBV4-2 to TRBJ2-1, with a possible D match to TRBD2 (5 bases). Trimming stripped 3 bases from V and 7 bases from J, with 22 bases between. This CDR3 spans 17 amino acids. The germline gives CDR1 LGHNA, CDR2 YNFKEQ. The CDR3, as DNA: TGTGCCAGCAGCCAGGCTAGCACATACAACGTTAAAAATGAGCAGTTCTTC. It yields the protein CASSQASTYNVKNEQFF.

This rearrangement joins TRBV5-4 to TRBJ2-1; unclear D gene. Germline loops: CDR1 SGHNT, CDR2 YYREEE (reference sequence). The length of the CDR3 is 12 residues. With 5 bases removed from V and 9 bases from J, the gap between germline ends came to 12 bases. CDR3 in DNA: TGTGCCAGCAGTATTGAGAGAGTTGAGCAGTTCTTC. Protein product: CASSIERVEQFF.

V gene TRBV7-9 combines with J gene TRBJ1-2; TRBD1 agrees at 7 bases. Per germline, CDR1 SEHNR and CDR2 FQNEAQ (reference sequence). With 5 bases clipped from V and 8 bases from J, the junction kept 17 bases outside the gene matches. This CDR3 has 16 amino acids. The chain's CDR3 is CASSPMAWGQTKGYTF. The CDR3, as DNA: TGTGCCAGCAGCCCGATGGCCTGGGGACAGACGAAAGGCTACACCTTC. The full variable domain, rest sourced from reference TRBV7-9 and TRBJ1-2, is DTGVSQNPRHKITKRGQNVTFRCDPISEHNRLYWYRQTLGQGPEFLTYFQNEAQLEKSRLLSDRFSAERPKGSFSTLEIQRTEQGDSAMYLCASSPMAWGQTKGYTFGSGTRLTVV.

The rearrangement joins TRBV25-1 to TRBJ2-7; D is perhaps TRBD1 (6 bases). V shed 2 bases and J shed 4 bases, with 15 bases lying between them. CDR1 is MGHDK, CDR2 SYGVNS, per germline. The CDR3 spans 15 residues. CDR3 region: CASSERSTGLYEQYF. CDR3 DNA sequence: TGTGCCAGCAGTGAACGTTCGACAGGACTTTACGAGCAGTACTTC.

CDR3: CSVGSGGETQYF. In DNA, the CDR3 is TGCAGCGTTGGATCGGGGGGGGAGACCCAGTACTTC. The V and J genes are TRBV29-1 and TRBJ2-5, with 8 bases identical to TRBD2. Trimming at V came to 4 bases and at J to 5 bases, leaving 3 bases not matched to a gene. CDR1 is SQVTM, CDR2 ANQGSEA, per germline. The length of the CDR3 is 12 residues.

This sequence joins TRBV28 and TRBJ1-2; 8 bases fit TRBD1. Germline V lookup: CDR1 MDHEN, CDR2 SYDVKM. The V and J ends lost 7 bases and 1 base, in that order; junction bases with no gene match: 5. This CDR3 has 14 residues. CDR3 protein: CASITGGNNYGYTF. DNA of the CDR3: TGTGCCAGCATTACAGGGGGGAATAACTATGGCTACACCTTC.

Turning to this clone: Different DNA sequences within this sample yield the same CDR3. V is TRBV20-1 and J is TRBJ2-7; 12 bases are a match to TRBD2. The germline gives CDR1 DFQATT, CDR2 SNEGSKA (reference sequence). The CDR3 is 14 amino acids. V shed 3 bases, J shed 2 bases, and the junction held 2 bases outside the gene matches. For the CDR3, the DNA is TGCAGTGCTAGTCGACTAGCGGGAGCCTACGAGCAGTACTTC. Its translation is CSASRLAGAYEQYF.

The rearrangement joins TRBV20-1 to TRBJ2-7; 7 nucleotides align to TRBD2. Germline loops: CDR1 DFQATT, CDR2 SNEGSKA (reference sequence). V lost 3 bases and J lost 1; bases outside the gene matches: 12. CDR3 size: 16 residues. The CDR3 DNA reads TGCAGTGCTAGTGGCAGGGAGGGATCCAGGTCCTACGAGCAGTACTTC. It yields the protein CSASGREGSRSYEQYF.

This rearrangement joins TRBV4-3 to TRBJ2-2; D unresolved. This CDR3 has 16 amino acids. Looked up from germline, CDR1 is LGHNA and CDR2 is YSLEER. V lost 1 base, J lost 4 bases, and 13 bases lay in between. The CDR3 coding sequence is TGCGCCAGCAGCCAAGTTCCACCCCCAGGCACCGGGGAGCTGTTTTTT. As protein: CASSQVPPPGTGELFF.

The V call is TRBV2, the J call TRBJ2-1; 9 bases agree with TRBD2. The CDR3 spans 18 residues. The ends lost 0 bases at V and 5 bases at J; junction bases unmatched: 11. Germline CDR1 SNHLY, CDR2 FYNNEI. The CDR3 is CASSEALVGTSLHNEQFF. The CDR3 DNA sequence: TGTGCCAGCAGTGAAGCGCTTGTAGGGACTAGCCTCCACAATGAGCAGTTCTTC.

This clone was picked up one time. This chain links TRBV19 with TRBJ1-5, with a tentative D call TRBD1 (5 bases). The CDR3 is made up of 17 amino acids. CDR1 and CDR2 (germline): LNHDA, SQIVND (reference sequence). The V end lost 2 bases, the J end lost 9 bases, and 23 bases lay between the germline ends. CDR3 loop: CASSILPRAGRDTPQHF. The CDR3 DNA sequence: TGTGCCAGTAGTATACTACCTAGGGCGGGGCGCGATACGCCCCAGCATTTT.

The chain links TRBV3-1 (or the pseudogene TRBV3-2) to TRBJ1-2; D is ambiguous. Trimming took off 6 bases at V and 4 bases at J, with 15 bases between the two ends. Germline CDR1 LGHDT, CDR2 YNNKEL (reference sequence). This CDR3 has 14 residues. The CDR3: CASRHNQDTYGYTF. In DNA, the CDR3 is TGTGCCAGCAGACACAATCAGGATACCTATGGCTACACCTTC.

The chain has TRBV6-1 and TRBJ2-7; 8 bases are shared with TRBD2. The trim removed 2 bases at V and 3 bases at J, leaving 6 bases unmatched. The CDR3 has 15 residues. Germline assignment: CDR1 MNHNS and CDR2 SASEGT. CDR3 coding DNA: TGTGCCAGCAGTGAAAGGCCGGGAGGGAGCTACGAGCAGTACTTC. As protein: CASSERPGGSYEQYF.

This clone was seen a handful of times. V and J are TRBV18 and TRBJ2-2; 10 bases fit TRBD2. This CDR3 has 16 amino acids. In germline, CDR1 is KGHSH, CDR2 LQKENI. J was trimmed by 5 bases and V by 3 bases; bases with no gene match: 6. The CDR3 sequence: CASSPRTSGGTGELFF. In DNA form, the CDR3 reads TGTGCCAGCTCACCTCGGACTAGCGGAGGGACCGGGGAGCTGTTTTTT.

This clone was counted only a few times. The chain joins TRBV6-6 to TRBJ1-1, with unresolved D. Trimming removed 4 bases at V and 11 bases at J, with 14 bases between. Per germline, CDR1 MNHNY and CDR2 SVGAGI (reference sequence). The CDR3 has 12 residues. Here the CDR3 reads CASSFLGDLAFF. In DNA form, the CDR3 reads TGTGCCAGCAGTTTCCTCGGTGATCTGGCTTTCTTT.

This clone occurred many times. This chain connects TRBV5-4 to TRBJ1-1; 8 nucleotides agree with TRBD1. Germline CDR1 reads SGHNT; CDR2 reads YYREEE (reference sequence). The CDR3 contains 12 residues. V was pared by 2 bases and J by 11 bases, with 5 bases of the junction left unmatched. The CDR3 region is CASSFTGGVAFF. The CDR3 nucleotides are TGTGCCAGCAGCTTTACAGGGGGGGTGGCTTTCTTT. The whole variable domain, remainder taken from reference TRBV5-4 and TRBJ1-1, is ETGVTQSPTHLIKTRGQQVTLRCSSQSGHNTVSWYQQALGQGPQFIFQYYREEENGRGNFPPRFSGLQFPNYSSELNVNALELDDSALYLCASSFTGGVAFFGQGTRLTVV.

The chain is built from TRBV7-9 and TRBJ1-1, with TRBD1 as a possible D gene (5 bases). Germline V gives CDR1 SEHNR, CDR2 FQNEAQ (reference sequence). This CDR3 is built from 13 residues. V shed 2 bases and J shed 5 bases, with 9 bases lying between them. The CDR3 here is CASSLQGGTEAFF. As DNA, the CDR3 is TGTGCCAGCAGCTTACAGGGAGGTACTGAAGCTTTCTTT.